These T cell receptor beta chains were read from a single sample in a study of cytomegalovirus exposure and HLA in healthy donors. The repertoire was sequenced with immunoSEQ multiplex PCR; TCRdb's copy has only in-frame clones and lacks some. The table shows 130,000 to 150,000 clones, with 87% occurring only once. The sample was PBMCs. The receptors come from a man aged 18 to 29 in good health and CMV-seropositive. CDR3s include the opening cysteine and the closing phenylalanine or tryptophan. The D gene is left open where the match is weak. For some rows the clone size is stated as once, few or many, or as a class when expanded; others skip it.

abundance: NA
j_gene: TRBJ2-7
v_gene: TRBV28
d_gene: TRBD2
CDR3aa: CASSLRFWSGVSHEQYF
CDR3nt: TGTGCCAGCAGTTTACGATTTTGGAGCGGGGTGTCCCACGAGCAGTACTTC

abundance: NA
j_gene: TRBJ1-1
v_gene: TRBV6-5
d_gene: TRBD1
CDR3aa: CASSATGTTEAFF
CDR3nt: TGTGCCAGCAGTGCGACAGGGACAACTGAAGCTTTCTTT

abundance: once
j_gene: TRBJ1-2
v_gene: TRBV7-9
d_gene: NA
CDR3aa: CASSLGRGKMYGYTF
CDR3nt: TGTGCCAGCAGCTTAGGACGGGGGAAGATGTACGGCTACACCTTC

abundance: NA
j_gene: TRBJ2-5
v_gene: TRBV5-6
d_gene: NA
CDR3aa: CASSRGWDSWQETQYF
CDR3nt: TGTGCCAGCAGCAGAGGTTGGGACTCCTGGCAAGAGACCCAGTACTTC

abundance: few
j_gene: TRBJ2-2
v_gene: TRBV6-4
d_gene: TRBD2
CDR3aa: CASSTSGGTGELFF
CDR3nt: TGTGCCAGCAGTACTAGCGGGGGCACCGGGGAGCTGTTTTTT

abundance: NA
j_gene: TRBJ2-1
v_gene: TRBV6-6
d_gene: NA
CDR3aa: CASSYGSSYNEQFF
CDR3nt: TGTGCCAGCAGTTACGGCAGCTCCTACAATGAGCAGTTCTTC

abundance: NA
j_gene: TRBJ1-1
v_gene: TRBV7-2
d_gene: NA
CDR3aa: CASSSPPQIEAFF
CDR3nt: TGTGCCAGCAGCTCCCCCCCCCAGATTGAAGCTTTCTTT

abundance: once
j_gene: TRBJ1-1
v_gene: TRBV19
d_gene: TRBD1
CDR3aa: CASPTLPGGVITEAFF
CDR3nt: TGTGCCAGTCCGACCCTCCCAGGGGGAGTGATCACTGAAGCTTTCTTT

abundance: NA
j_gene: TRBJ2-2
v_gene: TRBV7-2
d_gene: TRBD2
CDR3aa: CASSLAGGRAGELFF
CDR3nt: TGTGCCAGCAGCTTAGCGGGAGGGCGAGCCGGGGAGCTGTTTTTT

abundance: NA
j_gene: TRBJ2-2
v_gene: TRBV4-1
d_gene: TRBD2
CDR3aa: CASRAPLGSGGAPGELFF
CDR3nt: TGCGCCAGCAGAGCCCCCCTGGGGAGCGGGGGGGCCCCCGGGGAGCTGTTTTTT

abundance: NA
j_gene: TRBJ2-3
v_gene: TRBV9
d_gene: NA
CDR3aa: CASSAESTDTQYF
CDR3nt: TGTGCCAGCAGCGCGGAGAGTACAGATACGCAGTATTTT

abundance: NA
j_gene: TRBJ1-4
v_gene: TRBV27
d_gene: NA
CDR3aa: CASSLLREGNEKLFF
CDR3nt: TGTGCCAGCAGTTTACTCAGGGAGGGGAATGAAAAACTGTTTTTT

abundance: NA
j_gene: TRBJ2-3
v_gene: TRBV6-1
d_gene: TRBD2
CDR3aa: CASSERIAGYSTDTQYF
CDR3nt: TGTGCCAGCAGTGAAAGAATAGCGGGGTACAGCACAGATACGCAGTATTTT

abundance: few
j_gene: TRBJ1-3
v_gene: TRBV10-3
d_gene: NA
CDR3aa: CAISPGHGNTIYF
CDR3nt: TGTGCCATCAGTCCGGGACATGGAAACACCATATATTTT

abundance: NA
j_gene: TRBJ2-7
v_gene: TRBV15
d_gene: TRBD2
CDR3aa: CATSRDYYEQYF
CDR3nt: TGTGCCACCTCCCGGGACTACTACGAGCAGTACTTC

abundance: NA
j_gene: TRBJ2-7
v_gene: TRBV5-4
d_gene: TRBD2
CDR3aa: CASSPTGRDEQYF
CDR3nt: TGTGCCAGCAGCCCAACGGGGAGGGACGAGCAGTACTTC

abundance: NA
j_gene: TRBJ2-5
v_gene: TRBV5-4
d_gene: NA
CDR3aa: CASSLSGQETQYF
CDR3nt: TGTGCCAGCAGCTTGTCAGGCCAAGAGACCCAGTACTTC

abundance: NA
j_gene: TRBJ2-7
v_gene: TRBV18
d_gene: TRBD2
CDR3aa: CASSPTVSGGTYEQYF
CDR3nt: TGTGCCAGCTCACCGACGGTGAGCGGGGGAACCTACGAGCAGTACTTC

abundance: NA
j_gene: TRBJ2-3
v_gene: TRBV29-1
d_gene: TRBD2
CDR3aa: CSVESGGQGDTQYF
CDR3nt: TGCAGCGTTGAGTCGGGGGGGCAGGGAGATACGCAGTATTTT

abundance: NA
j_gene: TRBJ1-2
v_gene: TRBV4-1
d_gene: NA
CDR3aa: CASSQGGGETYGYTF
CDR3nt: TGCGCCAGCAGCCAGGGGGGAGGGGAGACTTATGGCTACACCTTC

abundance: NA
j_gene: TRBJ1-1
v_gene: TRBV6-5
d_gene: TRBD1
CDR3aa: CASSYRQGALDTEAFF
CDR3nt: TGTGCCAGCAGTTATAGACAGGGGGCTTTGGACACTGAAGCTTTCTTT

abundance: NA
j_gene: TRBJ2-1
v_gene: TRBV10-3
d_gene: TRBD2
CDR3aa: CAVGTSGRGGEQFF
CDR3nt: TGTGCCGTCGGGACTAGCGGGAGAGGAGGGGAGCAGTTCTTC

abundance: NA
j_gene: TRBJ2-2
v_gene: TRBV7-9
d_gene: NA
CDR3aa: CASSPRDTVTGELFF
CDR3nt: TGTGCCAGCAGCCCCCGGGACACAGTCACCGGGGAGCTGTTTTTT

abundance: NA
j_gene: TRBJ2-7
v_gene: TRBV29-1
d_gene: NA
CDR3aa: CSVQLTVGSYEQYF
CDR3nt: TGCAGCGTCCAATTAACAGTCGGGAGCTACGAGCAGTACTTC

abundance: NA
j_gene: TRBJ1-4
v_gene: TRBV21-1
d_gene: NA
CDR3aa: CASSKAVQGPDEKLFF
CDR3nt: TGTGCCAGCAGCAAAGCTGTACAGGGTCCGGATGAAAAACTGTTTTTT

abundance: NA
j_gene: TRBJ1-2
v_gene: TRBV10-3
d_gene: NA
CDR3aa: CAISEIGGLGYTF
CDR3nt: TGTGCCATCAGTGAGATCGGGGGGTTAGGCTACACCTTC

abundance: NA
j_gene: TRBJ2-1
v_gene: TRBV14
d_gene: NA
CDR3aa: CASSLWGPVSNEQFF
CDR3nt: TGTGCCAGCAGCCTCTGGGGCCCAGTGAGCAATGAGCAGTTCTTC

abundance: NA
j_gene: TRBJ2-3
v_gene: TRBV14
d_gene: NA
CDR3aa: CASSPKPAGWPDTQYF
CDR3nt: TGTGCCAGCAGCCCTAAGCCGGCAGGGTGGCCAGATACGCAGTATTTT

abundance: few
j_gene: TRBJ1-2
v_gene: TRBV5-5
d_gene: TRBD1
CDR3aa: CASSVGGGWTGGGGYTF
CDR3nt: TGTGCCAGCAGCGTGGGTGGAGGATGGACAGGGGGCGGTGGCTACACCTTC

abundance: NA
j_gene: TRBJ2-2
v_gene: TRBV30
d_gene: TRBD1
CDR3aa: CAWSFRQGHTGELFF
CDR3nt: TGTGCCTGGAGTTTTAGACAGGGGCACACCGGGGAGCTGTTTTTT

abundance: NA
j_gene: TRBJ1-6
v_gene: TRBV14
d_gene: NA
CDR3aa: CASSQDQAYNSPLHF
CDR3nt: TGTGCCAGCAGCCAAGATCAGGCCTATAATTCACCCCTCCACTTT

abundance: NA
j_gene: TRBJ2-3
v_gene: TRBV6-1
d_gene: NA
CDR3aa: CASSDGVGGHNTDTQYF
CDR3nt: TGTGCCAGCAGTGACGGGGTAGGGGGACACAACACAGATACGCAGTATTTT

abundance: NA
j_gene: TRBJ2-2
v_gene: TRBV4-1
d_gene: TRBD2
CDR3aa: CASRGAGRGELFF
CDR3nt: TGCGCCAGCAGGGGCGCCGGGAGGGGGGAGCTGTTTTTT

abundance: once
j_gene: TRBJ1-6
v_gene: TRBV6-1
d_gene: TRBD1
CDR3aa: CASTGRDSYNSPLHF
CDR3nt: TGTGCCAGCACCGGTAGGGACAGCTATAATTCACCCCTCCACTTT

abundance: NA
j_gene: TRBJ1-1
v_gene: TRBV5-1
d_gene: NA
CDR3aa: CASSLDREGVGAFF
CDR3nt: TGCGCCAGCAGCTTGGACAGGGAGGGTGTGGGAGCTTTCTTT

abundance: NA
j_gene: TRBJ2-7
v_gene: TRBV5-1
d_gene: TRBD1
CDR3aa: CASSLDGTGEEQYF
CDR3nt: TGCGCCAGCAGCTTGGACGGGACAGGCGAGGAGCAGTACTTC

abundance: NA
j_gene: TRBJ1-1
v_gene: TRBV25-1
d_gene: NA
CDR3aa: CASSYGNTEAFF
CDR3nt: TGTGCCAGCAGCTACGGGAACACTGAAGCTTTCTTT

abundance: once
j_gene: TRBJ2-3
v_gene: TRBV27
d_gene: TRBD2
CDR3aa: CASKRVVSGGGDTQYF
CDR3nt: TGTGCCAGCAAAAGGGTGGTGAGCGGGGGAGGAGATACGCAGTATTTT

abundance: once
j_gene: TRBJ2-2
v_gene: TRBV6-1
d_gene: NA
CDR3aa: CASRSGYDTGELFF
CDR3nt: TGTGCCAGCAGGAGCGGGTATGACACCGGGGAGCTGTTTTTT

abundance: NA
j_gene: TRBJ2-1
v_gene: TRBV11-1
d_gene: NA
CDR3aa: CASSRGNEQFF
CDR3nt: TGTGCCAGCAGCCGAGGGAATGAGCAGTTCTTC

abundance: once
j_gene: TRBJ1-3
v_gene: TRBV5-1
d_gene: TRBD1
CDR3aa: CASSRDSSGNTIYF
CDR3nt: TGCGCCAGCAGCAGGGACAGCTCTGGAAACACCATATATTTT

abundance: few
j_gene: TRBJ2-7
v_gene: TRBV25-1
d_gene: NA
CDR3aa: CASSGAGRDEQYF
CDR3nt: TGTGCCAGCAGTGGGGCGGGACGGGATGAGCAGTACTTC